This T cell receptor (beta chain) was recorded in a study of blood T cells in healthy people across ages. Overall study: Template switching caught about one barcoded beta molecule for each two T cells.

The germline gives CDR1 LNHNV, CDR2 YYDKDF (reference sequence). This CDR3 is 15 amino acids long. This clonotype turned up a few times. Its target is not known. Then a second PCR, running roughly 7 to 11 cycles, was carried out with a sample-barcoded 5' primer and a J-beta primer mix. Every sample produced at least 3 million CDR3-containing paired-end reads. MiXCR was run by TCRdb on the 5' RACE reads, yielding one entry per CDR3 protein. The sample contains about 640,000 distinct CDR3 sequences, approximately 50% of which appear only once. Study results and limitations: Relative to aged donors, long-lived donors carried more naive CD4+ cells and displayed higher diversity.

Isolation per sample recovered at least 6.5 million PBMCs. V gene TRBV15 combines with J gene TRBJ2-5; unclear D gene. The last part of the DNA fits TRBJ2-7 better; the J call may be wrong. Sequencing input: blood. The sequence came from a man aged 55 to 69 in good health. The CDR3 protein is CATSRDRVGFGEQYF. DNA of the CDR3: TGTGCCACCAGCAGAGATCGGGTAGGCTTTGGCGAGCAGTACTTC.